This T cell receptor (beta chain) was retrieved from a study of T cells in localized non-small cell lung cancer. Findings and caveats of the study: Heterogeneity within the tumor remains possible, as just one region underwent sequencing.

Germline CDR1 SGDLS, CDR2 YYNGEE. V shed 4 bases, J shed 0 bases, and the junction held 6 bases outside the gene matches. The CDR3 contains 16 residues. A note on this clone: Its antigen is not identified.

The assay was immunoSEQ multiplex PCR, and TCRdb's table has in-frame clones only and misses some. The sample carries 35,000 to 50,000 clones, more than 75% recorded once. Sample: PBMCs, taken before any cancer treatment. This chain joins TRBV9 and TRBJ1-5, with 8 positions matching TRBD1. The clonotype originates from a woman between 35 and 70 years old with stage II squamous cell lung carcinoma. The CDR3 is CASSPGQGSSNQPQHF. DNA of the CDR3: TGTGCCAGCAGCCCCGGACAGGGCTCTAGCAATCAGCCCCAGCATTTT.